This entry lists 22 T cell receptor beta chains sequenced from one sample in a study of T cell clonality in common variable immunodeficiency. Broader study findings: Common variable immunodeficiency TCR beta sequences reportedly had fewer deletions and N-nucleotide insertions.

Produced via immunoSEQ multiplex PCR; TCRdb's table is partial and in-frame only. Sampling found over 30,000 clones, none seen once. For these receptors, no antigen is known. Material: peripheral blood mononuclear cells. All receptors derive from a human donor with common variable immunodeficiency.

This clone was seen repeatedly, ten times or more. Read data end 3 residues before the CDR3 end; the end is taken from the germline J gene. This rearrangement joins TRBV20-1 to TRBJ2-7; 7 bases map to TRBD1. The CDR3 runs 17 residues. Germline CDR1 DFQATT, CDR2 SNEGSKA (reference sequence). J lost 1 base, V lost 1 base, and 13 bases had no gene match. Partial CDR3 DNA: TGCAGTGCTAGAGTAGGGATAGGGGGCGGCCCATCCTACGAG. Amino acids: CSARVGIGGGPSYE. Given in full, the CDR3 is CSARVGIGGGPSYEQYF.

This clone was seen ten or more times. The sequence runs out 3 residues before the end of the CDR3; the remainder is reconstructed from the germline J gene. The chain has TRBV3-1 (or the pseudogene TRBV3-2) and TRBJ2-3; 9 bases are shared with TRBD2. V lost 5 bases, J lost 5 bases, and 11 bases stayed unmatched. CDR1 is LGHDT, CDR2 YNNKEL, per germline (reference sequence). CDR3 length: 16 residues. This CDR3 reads CASSRRTSGRGDTQYF. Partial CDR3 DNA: TGTGCCAGCAGCAGACGCACTAGCGGGCGGGGAGATACG.

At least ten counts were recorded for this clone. The chain's CDR3 is CATEGAGGRYNEQFF. The covered CDR3 bases are TGTGCCACGGAGGGGGCGGGAGGTCGGTACAATGAG. The J gene is TRBJ2-1, the V gene TRBV24-1; tentative D call: TRBD2 (8 bases). Read sequence stops 3 residues before the CDR3 end, and the germline J gene provides the missing end. V dropped 10 bases and J dropped 4 bases, with 19 bases sitting between them. Germline V gene data show CDR1 as KGHDR and CDR2 as SFDVKD. The CDR3 loop spans 15 amino acids.

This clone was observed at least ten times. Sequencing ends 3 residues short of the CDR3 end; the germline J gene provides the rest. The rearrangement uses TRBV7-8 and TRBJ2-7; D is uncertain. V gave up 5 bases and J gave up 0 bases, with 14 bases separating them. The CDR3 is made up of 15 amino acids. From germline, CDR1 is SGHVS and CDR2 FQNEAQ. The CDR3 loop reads CASSTTSGSSYEQYF. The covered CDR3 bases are TGTGCCAGCAGCACCACATCAGGTTCCTCCTACGAG. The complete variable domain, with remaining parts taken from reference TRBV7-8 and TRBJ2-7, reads GAGVSQSPRYKVAKRGQDVALRCDPISGHVSLFWYQQALGQGPEFLTYFQNEAQLDKSGLPSDRFFAERPEGSVSTLKIQRTQQEDSAVYLCASSTTSGSSYEQYFGPGTRLTVT.

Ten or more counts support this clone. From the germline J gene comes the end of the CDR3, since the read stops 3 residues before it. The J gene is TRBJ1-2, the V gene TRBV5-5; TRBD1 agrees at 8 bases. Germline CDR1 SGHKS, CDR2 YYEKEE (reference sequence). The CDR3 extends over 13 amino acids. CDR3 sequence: CASSGQGSWGYTF. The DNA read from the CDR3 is TGTGCCAGCAGCGGACAGGGATCTTGGGGC.

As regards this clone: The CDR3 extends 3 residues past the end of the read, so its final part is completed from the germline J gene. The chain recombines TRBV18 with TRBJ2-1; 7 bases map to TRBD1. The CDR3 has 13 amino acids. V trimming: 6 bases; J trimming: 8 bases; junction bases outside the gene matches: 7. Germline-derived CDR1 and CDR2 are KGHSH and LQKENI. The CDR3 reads CASSRGTVDEQFF. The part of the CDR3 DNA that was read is TGTGCCAGCTCGCGAGGGACAGTCGATGAG.

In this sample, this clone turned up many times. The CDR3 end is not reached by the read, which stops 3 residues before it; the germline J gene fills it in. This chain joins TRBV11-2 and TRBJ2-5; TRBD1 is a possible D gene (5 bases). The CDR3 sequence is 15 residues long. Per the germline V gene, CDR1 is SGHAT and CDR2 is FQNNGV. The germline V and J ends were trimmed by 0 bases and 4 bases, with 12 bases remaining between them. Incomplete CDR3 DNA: TGTGCCAGCAGCTTAGATAGGGGTTGGGCAGAGACC. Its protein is CASSLDRGWAET. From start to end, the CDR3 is CASSLDRGWAETQYF. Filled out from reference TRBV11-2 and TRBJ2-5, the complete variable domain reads EAGVAQSPRYKIIEKRQSVAFWCNPISGHATLYWYQQILGQGPKLLIQFQNNGVVDDSQLPKDRFSAERLKGVDSTLKIQPAKLEDSAVYLCASSLDRGWAETQYFGPGTRLLVL.

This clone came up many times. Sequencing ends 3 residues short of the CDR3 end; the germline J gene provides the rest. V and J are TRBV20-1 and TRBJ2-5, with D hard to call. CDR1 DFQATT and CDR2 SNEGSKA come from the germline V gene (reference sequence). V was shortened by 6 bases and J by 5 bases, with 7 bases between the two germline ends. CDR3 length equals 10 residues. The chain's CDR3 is CSAPSETQYF. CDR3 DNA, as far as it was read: TGCAGTGCCCCCTCGGAGACC.

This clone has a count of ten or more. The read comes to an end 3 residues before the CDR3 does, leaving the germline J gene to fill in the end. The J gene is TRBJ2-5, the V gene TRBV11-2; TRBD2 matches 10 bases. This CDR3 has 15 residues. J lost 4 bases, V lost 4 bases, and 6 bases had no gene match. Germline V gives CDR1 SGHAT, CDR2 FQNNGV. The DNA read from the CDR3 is TGTGCCAGCAGCTCCTCTAGCGGGAGTCGAGAGACC. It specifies CASSSSSGSRET. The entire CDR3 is CASSSSSGSRETQYF.

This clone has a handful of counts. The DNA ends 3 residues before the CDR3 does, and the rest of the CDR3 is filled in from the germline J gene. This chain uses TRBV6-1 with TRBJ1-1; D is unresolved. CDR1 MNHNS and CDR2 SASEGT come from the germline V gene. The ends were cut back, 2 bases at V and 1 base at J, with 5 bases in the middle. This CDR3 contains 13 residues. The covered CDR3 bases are TGTGCCAGCAGTGAATTAGCGAACACTGAA. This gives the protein CASSELANTE. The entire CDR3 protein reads CASSELANTEAFF.

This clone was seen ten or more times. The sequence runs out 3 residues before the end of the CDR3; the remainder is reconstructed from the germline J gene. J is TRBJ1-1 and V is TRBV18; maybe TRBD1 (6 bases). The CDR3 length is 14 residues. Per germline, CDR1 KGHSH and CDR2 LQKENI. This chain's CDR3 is CASSPQGTTKKAFF. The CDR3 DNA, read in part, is TGTGCCAGCTCACCACAGGGGACAACTAAAAAA.

CDR3 DNA, as far as it was read: TGTGCCAGCAGCTTAGGACAGGGCTCTGGAAACACC. This codes for CASSLGQGSGNT. The full CDR3 reads CASSLGQGSGNTIYF. The chain is built from TRBV7-9 and TRBJ1-3, with 7 bases that match TRBD1. With the read ending 3 residues before the CDR3 end, the germline J gene is used to fill in that end. Germline trimming cut 1 base from V and 0 bases from J; bases unmatched to any gene: 0. The CDR3 is 15 residues long. Germline V gene lookup returns CDR1 SEHNR and CDR2 FQNEAQ (reference sequence).

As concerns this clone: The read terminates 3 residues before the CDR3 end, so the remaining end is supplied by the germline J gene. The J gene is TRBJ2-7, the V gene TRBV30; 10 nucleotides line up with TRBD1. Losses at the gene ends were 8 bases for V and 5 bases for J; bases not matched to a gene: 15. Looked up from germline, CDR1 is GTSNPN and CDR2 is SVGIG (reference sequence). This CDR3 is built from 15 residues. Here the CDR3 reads CASTATGGYLNEQYF. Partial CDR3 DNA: TGTGCCAGTACCGCGACAGGGGGCTATTTGAACGAG. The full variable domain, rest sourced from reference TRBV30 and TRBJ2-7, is SQTIHQWPATLVQPVGSPLSLECTVEGTSNPNLYWYRQAAGRGLQLLFYSVGIGQISSEVPQNLSASRPQDRQFILSSKKLLLSDSGFYLCASTATGGYLNEQYFGPGTRLTVT.

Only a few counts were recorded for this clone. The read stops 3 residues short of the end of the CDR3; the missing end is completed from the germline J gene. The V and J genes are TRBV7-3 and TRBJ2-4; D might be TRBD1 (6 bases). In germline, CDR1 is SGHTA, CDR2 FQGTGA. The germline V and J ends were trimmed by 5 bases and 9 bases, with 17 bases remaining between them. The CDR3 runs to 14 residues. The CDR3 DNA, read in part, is TGTGCCAGCAGCGTCCAACAGGGTACTAGCATT. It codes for CASSVQQGTSI. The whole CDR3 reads CASSVQQGTSIQYF. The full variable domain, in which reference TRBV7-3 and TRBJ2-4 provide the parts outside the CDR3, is GAGVSQTPSNKVTEKGKYVELRCDPISGHTALYWYRQSLGQGPEFLIYFQGTGAADDSGLPNDRFFAVRPEGSVSTLKIQRTERGDSAVYLCASSVQQGTSIQYFGAGTRLSVL.

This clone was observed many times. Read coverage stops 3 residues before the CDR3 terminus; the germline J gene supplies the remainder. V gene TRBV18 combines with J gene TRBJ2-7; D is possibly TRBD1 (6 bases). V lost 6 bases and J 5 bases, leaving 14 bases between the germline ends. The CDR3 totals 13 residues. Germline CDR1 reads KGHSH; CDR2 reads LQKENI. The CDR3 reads CASSPGQLDEQYF. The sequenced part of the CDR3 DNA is TGTGCCAGCTCCCCAGGACAGTTAGACGAG.

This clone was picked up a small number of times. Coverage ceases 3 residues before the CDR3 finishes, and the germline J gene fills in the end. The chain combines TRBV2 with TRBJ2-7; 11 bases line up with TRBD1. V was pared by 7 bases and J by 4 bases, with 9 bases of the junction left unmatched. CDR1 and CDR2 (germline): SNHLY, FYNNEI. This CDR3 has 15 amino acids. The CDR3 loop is CASTARDRGKYEQYF. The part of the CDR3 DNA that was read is TGTGCCAGCACAGCCAGGGACAGGGGGAAATACGAG.

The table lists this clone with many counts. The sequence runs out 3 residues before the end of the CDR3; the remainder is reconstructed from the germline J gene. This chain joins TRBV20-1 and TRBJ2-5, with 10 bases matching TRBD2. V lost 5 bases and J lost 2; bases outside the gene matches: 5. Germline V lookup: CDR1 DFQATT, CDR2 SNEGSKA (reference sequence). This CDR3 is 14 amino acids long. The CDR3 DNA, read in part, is TGCAGTGCTCCGAAACTAGCGGGGCAAGAGACC. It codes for CSAPKLAGQET. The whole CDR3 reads CSAPKLAGQETQYF.

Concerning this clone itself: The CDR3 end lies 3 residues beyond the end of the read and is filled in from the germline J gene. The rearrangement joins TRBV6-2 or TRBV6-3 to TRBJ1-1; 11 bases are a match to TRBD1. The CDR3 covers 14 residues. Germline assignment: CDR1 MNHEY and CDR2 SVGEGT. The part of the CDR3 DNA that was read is TGTGCCAGCAGCCAACAGGACAGGGGGCAGAAA. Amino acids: CASSQQDRGQK. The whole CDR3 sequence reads CASSQQDRGQKAFF.

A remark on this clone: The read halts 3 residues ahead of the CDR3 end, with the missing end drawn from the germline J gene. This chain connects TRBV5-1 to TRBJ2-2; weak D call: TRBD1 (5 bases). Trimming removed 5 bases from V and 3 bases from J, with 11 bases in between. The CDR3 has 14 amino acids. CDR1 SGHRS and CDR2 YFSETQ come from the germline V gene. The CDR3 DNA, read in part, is TGCGCCAGCAGACAGGCATGGGACACCGGGGAG. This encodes CASRQAWDTGE. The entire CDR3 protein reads CASRQAWDTGELFF.

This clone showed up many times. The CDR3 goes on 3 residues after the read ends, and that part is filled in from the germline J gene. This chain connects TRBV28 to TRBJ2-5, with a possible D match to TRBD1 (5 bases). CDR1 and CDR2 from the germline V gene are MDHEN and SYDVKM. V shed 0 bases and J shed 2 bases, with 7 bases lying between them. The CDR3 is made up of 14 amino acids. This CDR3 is CASSLWDKQETQYF. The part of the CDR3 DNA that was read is TGTGCCAGCAGTTTATGGGACAAACAAGAGACC.

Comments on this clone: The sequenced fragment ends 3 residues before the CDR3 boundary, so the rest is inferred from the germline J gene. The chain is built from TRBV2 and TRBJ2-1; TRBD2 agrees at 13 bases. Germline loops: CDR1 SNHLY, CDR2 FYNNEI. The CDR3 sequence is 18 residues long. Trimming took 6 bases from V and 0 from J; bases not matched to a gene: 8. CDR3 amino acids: CASRKRTSGSISYNEQFF. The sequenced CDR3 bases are TGTGCCAGCAGGAAACGGACTAGCGGGAGTATCTCCTACAATGAG.

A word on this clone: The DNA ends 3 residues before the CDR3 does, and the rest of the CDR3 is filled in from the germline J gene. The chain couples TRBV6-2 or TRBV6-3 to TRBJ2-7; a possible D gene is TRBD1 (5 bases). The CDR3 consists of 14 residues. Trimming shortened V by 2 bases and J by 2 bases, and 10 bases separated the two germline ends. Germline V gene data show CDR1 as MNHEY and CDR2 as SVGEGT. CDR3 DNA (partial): TGTGCCAGCAGTTACGGACATACTACCTACGAG. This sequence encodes CASSYGHTTYE. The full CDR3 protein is CASSYGHTTYEQYF.